These 21 T cell receptor beta chains share one sample of origin, sequenced in a study of T cells after yellow fever vaccination. One entry per CDR3 protein results from TCRdb running MiXCR on the 5' RACE reads. The sample records some 220,000 distinct CDR3 sequences, about 3% being singletons. The sequences come from CD4+ T cells sorted from PBMCs, collected 10 days after the yellow fever booster vaccination. These receptors were taken from a young man who received the YFV17D yellow fever vaccine.

This clonotype was detected ten times or more. The chain uses TRBV20-1 and TRBJ1-2; the D gene is possibly TRBD1 (6 bases). From germline, CDR1 is DFQATT and CDR2 SNEGSKA (reference sequence). This CDR3 spans 16 amino acids. The ends were cut back, 5 bases at V and 8 bases at J, with 27 bases in the middle. CDR3 protein: CSAPLPTGLQDEGYTF. The CDR3 DNA reads TGCAGTGCTCCCCTTCCCACAGGGCTACAGGACGAAGGCTACACCTTC.

In this sample, this clonotype turned up many times. V gene TRBV6-2 or TRBV6-3 combines with J gene TRBJ1-6; D gene ambiguous. The germline CDR1 and CDR2 sequences are MNHEY and SVGEGT. The CDR3 length is 12 residues. Trimming removed 2 bases at V and 8 bases at J, with 4 bases between. CDR3: CASSYRDSPLHF. CDR3 sequence (DNA): TGTGCCAGCAGTTACCGGGATTCACCCCTCCACTTT.

This clonotype was detected many times. The rearrangement links TRBV9 to TRBJ1-2; 7 bases match TRBD1. Trimming cost V 4 bases and J 1 base; bases outside gene matches: 4. The CDR3 contains 14 residues. The germline CDR1 and CDR2 sequences are SGDLS and YYNGEE. CDR3 residues: CASSPQGGNYGYTF. CDR3 sequence (DNA): TGTGCCAGCAGCCCCCAGGGGGGTAACTATGGCTACACCTTC.

This clonotype was detected ten times or more. This sequence joins TRBV18 and TRBJ1-4; D is undetermined. The CDR3 totals 16 residues. Looked up from germline, CDR1 is KGHSH and CDR2 is LQKENI. The V and J ends lost 6 bases and 5 bases respectively, with 19 bases between them. The CDR3 region has the DNA TGTGCCAGCTCCCTGGCCAGGCCTGACTCGAATGAAAAACTGTTTTTT. Translation: CASSLARPDSNEKLFF. The complete variable domain, with remaining parts taken from reference TRBV18 and TRBJ1-4, reads NAGVMQNPRHLVRRRGQEARLRCSPMKGHSHVYWYRQLPEEGLKFMVYLQKENIIDESGMPKERFSAEFPKEGPSILRIQQVVRGDSAAYFCASSLARPDSNEKLFFGSGTQLSVL.

This clonotype has only a few counts. This chain joins TRBV6-6 and TRBJ2-7, with D possibly TRBD1 on 6 matching bases. The V gene lost 2 bases and the J gene lost 4 bases, with 12 bases spanning the gap. Germline assignment: CDR1 MNHNY and CDR2 SVGAGI (reference sequence). The CDR3 spans 14 residues. The CDR3 nucleotides are TGTGCCAGCAGTTACCGGGCACAGGGTTACGAGCAGTACGTC. Its protein is CASSYRAQGYEQYV.

Ten or more counts support this clonotype. The chain uses TRBV5-1 and TRBJ2-1; D is possibly TRBD2 (5 bases). Trimming left V 0 bases short and J 9 bases short, with 13 bases between. Germline lookup yields CDR1 SGHRS and CDR2 YFSETQ. The CDR3 sequence is 14 residues long. The CDR3 protein is CASSLGPFAGEQFF. DNA of the CDR3: TGCGCCAGCAGCTTGGGTCCTTTCGCGGGTGAGCAGTTCTTC.

This clonotype appeared many times. This chain uses TRBV5-1 with TRBJ1-6; unclear D gene. V lost 3 bases and J lost 6, with 13 bases in between. The CDR3 has 15 amino acids. Germline lookup yields CDR1 SGHRS and CDR2 YFSETQ. CDR3: CASSYERSSNSPLHF. The CDR3 DNA is TGCGCCAGCAGCTATGAGAGATCGAGTAATTCACCCCTCCACTTT.

The V gene is TRBV6-1, the J gene TRBJ1-1; perhaps TRBD1 as D (5 bases). Germline loops: CDR1 MNHNS, CDR2 SASEGT. The CDR3 consists of 14 residues. Trimming removed 7 bases from V and 2 bases from J, with 14 bases in between. This CDR3 reads CASTRGGINTEAFF. In DNA, the CDR3 is TGTGCCAGCACCCGGGGGGGAATAAACACTGAAGCTTTCTTT.

The V gene is TRBV5-1, the J gene TRBJ2-4; 11 bases agree with TRBD2. The CDR3 extends over 19 amino acids. Trimming cost V 2 bases and J 0 bases; bases outside gene matches: 10. CDR1 is SGHRS and CDR2 is YFSETQ in the germline V gene. The CDR3 nucleotides are TGCGCCAGCAGCTTTGGACTTAACCTAGCGGGGGGAGCCAAAAACATTCAGTACTTC. It specifies CASSFGLNLAGGAKNIQYF.

The CDR3 nucleotides are TGTGCCAGCAGTGAACGTAAGGCGCCGATCAATCAGCCCCAGCATTTT. Protein: CASSERKAPINQPQHF. V is TRBV2 and J is TRBJ1-5; no firm D call. Germline V gene data show CDR1 as SNHLY and CDR2 as FYNNEI. V was cut by 2 bases and J by 3 bases, with 14 bases left in between. This CDR3 region has 16 residues. The entire variable domain, with the rest obtained from reference TRBV2 and TRBJ1-5, is as follows: EPEVTQTPSHQVTQMGQEVILRCVPISNHLYFYWYRQILGQKVEFLVSFYNNEISEKSEIFDDQFSVERPDGSNFTLKIRSTKLEDSAMYFCASSERKAPINQPQHFGDGTRLSIL.

V gene TRBV6-6 combines with J gene TRBJ1-5; D not resolved. Germline values: CDR1 MNHNY, CDR2 SVGAGI (reference sequence). The V end was cut by 6 bases, the J end by 2 bases, with 8 bases between. The CDR3 spans 13 residues. The CDR3 DNA is TGTGCCAGCAGGGGTCTTGGCAATCAGCCCCAGCATTTT. Its protein product is CASRGLGNQPQHF.

V is TRBV7-8 and J is TRBJ1-2; maybe TRBD1 (6 bases). Trimming stripped 3 bases from V and 7 bases from J, with 15 bases between. The CDR3 is 14 amino acids. The germline V gene encodes CDR1 SGHVS and CDR2 FQNEAQ. CDR3 DNA: TGTGCCAGCAGCTTTCAGGGGATAGTCGGTGGCTACACCTTC. Amino acids: CASSFQGIVGGYTF.

This clonotype was seen only a few times. The chain carries TRBV7-3 and TRBJ2-1; 8 nucleotides line up with TRBD2. Germline loops: CDR1 SGHTA, CDR2 FQGTGA. The CDR3 extends over 16 amino acids. J gave up 0 bases and V 5 bases, and 6 bases lay outside the gene matches. CDR3 sequence reads: CASSPLSGGSYNEQFF. The CDR3, as DNA: TGTGCCAGCAGCCCACTCAGCGGGGGCTCCTACAATGAGCAGTTCTTC.

This clonotype has ten or more counts. The chain has TRBV4-2 and TRBJ1-5; D is unresolved. The CDR3 loop spans 13 amino acids. With 3 bases removed from V and 1 base from J, the gap between germline ends came to 4 bases. Germline V gene data show CDR1 as LGHNA and CDR2 as YNFKEQ. The CDR3 bases are TGTGCCAGCAGCCAGGGCAGCAATCAGCCCCAGCATTTT. Encoded protein: CASSQGSNQPQHF.

This rearrangement joins TRBV15 to TRBJ1-5; D unclear. Germline values: CDR1 LNHNV, CDR2 YYDKDF (reference sequence). This CDR3 comprises 14 residues. V was cut by 0 bases and J by 7 bases, with 10 bases left in between. The CDR3 loop reads CATSRDAVSQPQHF. The CDR3, as DNA: TGTGCCACCAGCAGAGATGCGGTATCCCAGCCCCAGCATTTT. The full variable domain, its missing parts supplied by reference TRBV15 and TRBJ1-5, is DAMVIQNPRYQVTQFGKPVTLSCSQTLNHNVMYWYQQKSSQAPKLLFHYYDKDFNNEADTPDNFQSRRPNTSFCFLDIRSPGLGDTAMYLCATSRDAVSQPQHFGDGTRLSIL.

This sequence joins TRBV3-1 and TRBJ2-3, with D hard to call. The V gene's germline CDR1 is LGHDT and CDR2 YNNKEL (reference sequence). V lost 3 bases to trimming and J lost 1 base, with 8 bases between them. The CDR3 extends over 14 amino acids. CDR3 in DNA: TGTGCCAGCAGCCAGCGGACGGGCACAGATACGCAGTATTTT. It encodes CASSQRTGTDTQYF.

The table lists this clonotype with many counts. This sequence joins TRBV7-6 and TRBJ2-3; D unclear. CDR3 length: 13 residues. Trimming removed 5 bases at V and 4 bases at J, with 10 bases between. The germline V gene encodes CDR1 SGHVS and CDR2 FNYEAQ. CDR3 coding DNA: TGTGCCAGCAGCGCCCAGGTGGCAGATACGCAGTATTTT. This translates into CASSAQVADTQYF.

This clonotype has just a few counts. The rearrangement links TRBV5-6 to TRBJ2-5; 10 bases align to TRBD1. The ends lost 4 bases at V and 1 base at J; junction bases unmatched: 4. CDR1 and CDR2 from the germline V gene are SGHDT and YYEEEE. The CDR3 length is 15 residues. As DNA, the CDR3 is TGTGCCAGCAGCACACGGACAGGGGGCCAAGAGACCCAGTACTTC. It is translated as CASSTRTGGQETQYF.

The rearrangement links TRBV15 to TRBJ2-1; unclear D gene. This CDR3 has 16 amino acids. V was clipped by 0 bases and J by 2 bases, with 11 bases between them. Germline V lookup: CDR1 LNHNV, CDR2 YYDKDF (reference sequence). The CDR3 is CATSRDSAKTYNEQFF. The CDR3 DNA reads TGTGCCACCAGCAGAGATTCGGCCAAAACCTACAATGAGCAGTTCTTC. Using reference TRBV15 and TRBJ2-1 for the parts outside the CDR3, the full variable domain is DAMVIQNPRYQVTQFGKPVTLSCSQTLNHNVMYWYQQKSSQAPKLLFHYYDKDFNNEADTPDNFQSRRPNTSFCFLDIRSPGLGDTAMYLCATSRDSAKTYNEQFFGPGTRLTVL.

This clonotype was observed a few times. J is TRBJ2-3 and V is TRBV6-5, with D unclear. In germline, CDR1 is MNHEY, CDR2 SVGAGI. The CDR3 is made up of 12 amino acids. Trimming shortened V by 6 bases and J by 6 bases, and 10 bases separated the two germline ends. The CDR3, as DNA: TGTGCCAGCAGCCACGCACTGGATACGCAGTATTTT. Amino acid sequence: CASSHALDTQYF.

J is TRBJ1-2 and V is TRBV3-1; 10 bases are shared with TRBD1. Trimming at V came to 3 bases and at J to 2 bases, leaving 0 bases not matched to a gene. Germline values: CDR1 LGHDT, CDR2 YNNKEL (reference sequence). The CDR3 is 14 residues long. CDR3 protein: CASSQTGGNYGYTF. In nucleotides, the CDR3 is TGTGCCAGCAGCCAGACAGGGGGCAACTATGGCTACACCTTC.